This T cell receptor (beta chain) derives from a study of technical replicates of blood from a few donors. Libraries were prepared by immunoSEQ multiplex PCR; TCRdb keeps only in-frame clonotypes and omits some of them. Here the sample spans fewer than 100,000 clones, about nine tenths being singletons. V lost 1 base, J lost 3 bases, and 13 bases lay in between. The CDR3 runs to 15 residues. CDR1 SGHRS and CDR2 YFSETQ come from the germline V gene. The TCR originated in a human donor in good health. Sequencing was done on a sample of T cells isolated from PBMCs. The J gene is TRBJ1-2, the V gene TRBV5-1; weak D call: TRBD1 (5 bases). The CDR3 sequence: CASSLFSGGDYGYTF. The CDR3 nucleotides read TGCGCCAGCAGCTTGTTCTCGGGGGGAGACTATGGCTACACCTTC.